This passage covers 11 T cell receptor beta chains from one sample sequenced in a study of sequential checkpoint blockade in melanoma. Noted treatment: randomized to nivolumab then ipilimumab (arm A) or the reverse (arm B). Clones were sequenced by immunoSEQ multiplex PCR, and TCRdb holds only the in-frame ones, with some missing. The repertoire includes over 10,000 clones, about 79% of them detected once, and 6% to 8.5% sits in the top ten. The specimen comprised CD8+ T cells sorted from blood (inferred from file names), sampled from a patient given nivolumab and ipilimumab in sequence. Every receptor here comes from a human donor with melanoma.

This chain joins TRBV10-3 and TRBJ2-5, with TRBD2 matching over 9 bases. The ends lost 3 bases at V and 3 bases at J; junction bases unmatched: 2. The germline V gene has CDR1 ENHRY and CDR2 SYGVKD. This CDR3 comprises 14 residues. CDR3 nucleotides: TGTGCCATCAGTGATGCTAGCGGGGAAGAGACCCAGTACTTC. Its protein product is CAISDASGEETQYF.

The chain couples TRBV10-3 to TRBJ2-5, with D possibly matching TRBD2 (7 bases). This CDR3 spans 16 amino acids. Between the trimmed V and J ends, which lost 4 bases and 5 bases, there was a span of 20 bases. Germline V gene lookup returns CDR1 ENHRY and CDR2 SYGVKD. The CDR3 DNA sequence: TGTGCCATCAGTGGAGGGGGGGCGGGAGTCTTGGAGACCCAGTACTTC. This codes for CAISGGGAGVLETQYF.

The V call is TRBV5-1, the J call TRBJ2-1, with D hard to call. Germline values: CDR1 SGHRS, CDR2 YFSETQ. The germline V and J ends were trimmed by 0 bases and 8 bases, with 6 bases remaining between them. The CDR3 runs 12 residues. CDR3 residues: CASSLGADEQFF. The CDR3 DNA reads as TGCGCCAGCAGCTTGGGGGCCGATGAGCAGTTCTTC.

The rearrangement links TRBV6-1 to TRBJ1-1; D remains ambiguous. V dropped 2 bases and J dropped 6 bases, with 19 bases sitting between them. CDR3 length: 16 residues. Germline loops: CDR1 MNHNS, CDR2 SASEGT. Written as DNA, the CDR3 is TGTGCCAGCAGTGAACTGATAGCCGAGGCGGCACCTGAAGCTTTCTTT. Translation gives CASSELIAEAAPEAFF.

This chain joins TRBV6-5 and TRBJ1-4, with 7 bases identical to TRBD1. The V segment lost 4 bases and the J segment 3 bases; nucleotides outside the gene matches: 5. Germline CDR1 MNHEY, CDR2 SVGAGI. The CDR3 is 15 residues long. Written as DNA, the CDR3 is TGTGCCAGCAGTTTAACAGGGGCGTCTAATGAAAAACTGTTTTTT. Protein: CASSLTGASNEKLFF.

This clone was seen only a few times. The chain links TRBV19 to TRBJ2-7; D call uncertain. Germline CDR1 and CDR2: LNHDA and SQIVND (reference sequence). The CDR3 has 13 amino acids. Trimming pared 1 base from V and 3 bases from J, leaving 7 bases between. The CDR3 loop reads CASSIGPGYEQYF. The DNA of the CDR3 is TGTGCCAGTAGTATAGGACCAGGCTACGAGCAGTACTTC.

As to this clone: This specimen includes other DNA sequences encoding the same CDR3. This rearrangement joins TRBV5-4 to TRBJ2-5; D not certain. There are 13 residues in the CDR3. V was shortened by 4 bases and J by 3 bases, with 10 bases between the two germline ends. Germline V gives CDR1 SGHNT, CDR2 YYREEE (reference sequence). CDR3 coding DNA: TGTGCCAGCAGCCTCGAGATGGAAGAGACCCAGTACTTC. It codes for CASSLEMEETQYF. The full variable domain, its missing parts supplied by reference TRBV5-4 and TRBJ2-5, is ETGVTQSPTHLIKTRGQQVTLRCSSQSGHNTVSWYQQALGQGPQFIFQYYREEENGRGNFPPRFSGLQFPNYSSELNVNALELDDSALYLCASSLEMEETQYFGPGTRLLVL.

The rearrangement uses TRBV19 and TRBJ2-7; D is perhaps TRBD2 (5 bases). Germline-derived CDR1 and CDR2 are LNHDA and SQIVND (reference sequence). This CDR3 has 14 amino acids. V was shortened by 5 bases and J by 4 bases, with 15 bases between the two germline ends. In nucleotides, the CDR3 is TGTGCCAGTAGTCTATTCGGGCGGAGGTACGAGCAGTACTTC. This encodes CASSLFGRRYEQYF. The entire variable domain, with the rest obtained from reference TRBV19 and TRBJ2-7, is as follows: DGGITQSPKYLFRKEGQNVTLSCEQNLNHDAMYWYRQDPGQGLRLIYYSQIVNDFQKGDIAEGYSVSREKKESFPLTVTSAQKNPTAFYLCASSLFGRRYEQYFGPGTRLTVT.

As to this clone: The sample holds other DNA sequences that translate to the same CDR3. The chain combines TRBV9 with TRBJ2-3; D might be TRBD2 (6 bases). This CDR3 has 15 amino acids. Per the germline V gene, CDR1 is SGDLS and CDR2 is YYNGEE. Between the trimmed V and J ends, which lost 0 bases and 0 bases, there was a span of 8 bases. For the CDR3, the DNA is TGTGCCAGCAGCGTAGGGGGGGTTAGCACAGATACGCAGTATTTT. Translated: CASSVGGVSTDTQYF.

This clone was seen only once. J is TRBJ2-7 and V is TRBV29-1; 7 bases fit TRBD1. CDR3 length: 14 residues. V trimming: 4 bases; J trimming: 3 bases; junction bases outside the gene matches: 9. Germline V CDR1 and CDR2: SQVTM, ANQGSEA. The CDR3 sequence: CSVVEGGTFYEQYF. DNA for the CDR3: TGCAGCGTTGTAGAAGGGGGCACCTTCTACGAGCAGTACTTC.

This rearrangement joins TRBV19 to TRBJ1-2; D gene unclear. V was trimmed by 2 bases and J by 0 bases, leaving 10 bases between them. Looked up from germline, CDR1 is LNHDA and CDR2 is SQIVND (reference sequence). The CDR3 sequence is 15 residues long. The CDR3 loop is CASSIFGDANYGYTF. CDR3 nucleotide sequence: TGTGCCAGTAGTATATTCGGGGATGCTAACTATGGCTACACCTTC.